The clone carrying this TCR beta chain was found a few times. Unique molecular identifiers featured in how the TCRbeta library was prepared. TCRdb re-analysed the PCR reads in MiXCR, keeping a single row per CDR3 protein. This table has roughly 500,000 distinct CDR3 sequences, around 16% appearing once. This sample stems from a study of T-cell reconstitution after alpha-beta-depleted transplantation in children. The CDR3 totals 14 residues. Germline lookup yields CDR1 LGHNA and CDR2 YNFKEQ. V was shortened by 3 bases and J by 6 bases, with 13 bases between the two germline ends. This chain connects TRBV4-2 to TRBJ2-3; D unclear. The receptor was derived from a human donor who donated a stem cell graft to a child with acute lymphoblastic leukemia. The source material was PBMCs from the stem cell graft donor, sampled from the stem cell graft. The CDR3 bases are TGTGCCAGCAGCCACGCGATGGGCGAGGATACGCAGTATTTT. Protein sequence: CASSHAMGEDTQYF.